One sample yielded the 9 T cell receptor beta chains listed below, sequenced in a study of blood T cells in healthy people across ages. Primed by a sample-barcoded 5' primer and a J-beta primer mix, a second PCR proceeded for about 6 to 12 cycles. TCRdb reprocessed the 5' RACE reads with MiXCR, giving one entry per CDR3 protein. The table shows 650,000 to 800,000 distinct CDR3 sequences, with around 42% occurring only once. Sequenced: blood. The receptors shown here come from a man aged 60-69 years in good health.

The CDR3 region has the DNA TGTGCCAGCAGCACCCCGACGAACTATGGCTACACCTTC. It is translated as CASSTPTNYGYTF. The chain couples TRBV28 to TRBJ1-2; D ambiguous. The CDR3 extends over 13 amino acids. CDR1 is MDHEN and CDR2 is SYDVKM in the germline V gene. V was pared by 6 bases and J by 2 bases, with 10 bases between.

The chain carries TRBV7-2 and TRBJ2-3; D not certain. The CDR3 extends over 15 amino acids. Germline V gene data show CDR1 as SGHTA and CDR2 as FQGNSA. Trimming left V 5 bases short and J 4 bases short, with 16 bases between. The CDR3 spells CASSPVPIPADTQYF. CDR3 in DNA: TGTGCCAGCAGCCCCGTCCCGATCCCAGCAGATACGCAGTATTTT.

The gene calls are TRBV4-3 and TRBJ1-1; D gene ambiguous. V was shortened by 3 bases and J by 4 bases, with 12 bases between the two germline ends. In germline, CDR1 is LGHNA, CDR2 YSLEER. The CDR3 runs 14 residues. CDR3: CASSQIPGVTEAFF. The CDR3 DNA reads as TGCGCCAGCAGCCAGATCCCCGGGGTCACTGAAGCTTTCTTT.

Only a few counts were recorded for this clonotype. The gene calls are TRBV10-3 and TRBJ2-3; D is perhaps TRBD1 or TRBD2 (5 bases each). Trimming took 10 bases from V and 1 from J, leaving 15 bases between them. Per germline, CDR1 ENHRY and CDR2 SYGVKD. This CDR3 has 14 residues. CDR3 bases: TGTGCCACCACCGGGCAGGGAGGCACAGATACGCAGTATTTT. Protein: CATTGQGGTDTQYF.

This chain joins TRBV6-2 or TRBV6-3 and TRBJ1-2, with D unresolved. The CDR3 has 12 residues. Germline CDR1 is MNHEY and CDR2 is SVGEGT. The germline V and J ends were trimmed by 2 bases and 3 bases, with 4 bases remaining between them. This chain's CDR3 is CASSYADYGYTF. DNA of the CDR3: TGTGCCAGCAGTTACGCCGACTATGGCTACACCTTC.

The V and J genes are TRBV5-1 and TRBJ2-1, with 8 positions matching TRBD1. This CDR3 region has 13 residues. CDR1 SGHRS and CDR2 YFSETQ come from the germline V gene. The J segment lost 15 bases and the V segment lost 4 bases, leaving 12 bases of the junction unmatched. Here the CDR3 DNA reads TGCGCCAGCAGCGTAAACCGGGACAGGCTACTGTTCTTC. Translation gives CASSVNRDRLLFF.

This chain joins TRBV5-1 and TRBJ1-1; TRBD1 might be the D (5 bases). This CDR3 has 13 amino acids. CDR1 is SGHRS, CDR2 YFSETQ, per germline. The germline V and J ends were trimmed by 4 bases and 6 bases, with 13 bases remaining between them. CDR3 residues: CASSPREGAEAFF. The CDR3 DNA sequence: TGCGCCAGCAGCCCCAGGGAAGGGGCTGAAGCTTTCTTT. The whole variable domain, filled in from reference TRBV5-1 and TRBJ1-1, reads KAGVTQTPRYLIKTRGQQVTLSCSPISGHRSVSWYQQTPGQGLQFLFEYFSETQRNKGNFPGRFSGRQFSNSRSEMNVSTLELGDSALYLCASSPREGAEAFFGQGTRLTVV.

There are many counts of this clonotype. The chain combines TRBV28 with TRBJ2-7, with a possible D match to TRBD1 (6 bases). CDR1 and CDR2 (germline): MDHEN, SYDVKM. V dropped 3 bases and J dropped 2 bases, with 11 bases sitting between them. The CDR3 totals 14 residues. Written as DNA, the CDR3 is TGTGCCAGCAGTTTGATACAGGGTCCCTACGAGCAGTACTTC. Residues: CASSLIQGPYEQYF.

This clonotype showed up just a few times. The V and J genes are TRBV7-2 and TRBJ1-2, with 9 bases fitting TRBD1. V shed 4 bases and J 7 bases; nucleotides not matched to a gene: 4. CDR3 length: 13 residues. Germline-derived CDR1 and CDR2 are SGHTA and FQGNSA. CDR3 loop: CASSSRDRVGYTF. In DNA form, the CDR3 reads TGTGCCAGCAGCTCACGGGACAGGGTTGGCTACACCTTC.